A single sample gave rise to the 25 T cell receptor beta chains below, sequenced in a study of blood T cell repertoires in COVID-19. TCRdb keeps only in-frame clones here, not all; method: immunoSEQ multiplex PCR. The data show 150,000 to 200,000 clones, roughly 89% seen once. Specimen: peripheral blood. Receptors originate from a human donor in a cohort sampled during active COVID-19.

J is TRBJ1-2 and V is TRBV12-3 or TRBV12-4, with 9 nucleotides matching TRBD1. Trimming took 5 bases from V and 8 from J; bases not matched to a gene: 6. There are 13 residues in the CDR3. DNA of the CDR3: TGTGCCAGCAGTCAGGGACAGGGAGGAGGCTACACCTTC. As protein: CASSQGQGGGYTF.

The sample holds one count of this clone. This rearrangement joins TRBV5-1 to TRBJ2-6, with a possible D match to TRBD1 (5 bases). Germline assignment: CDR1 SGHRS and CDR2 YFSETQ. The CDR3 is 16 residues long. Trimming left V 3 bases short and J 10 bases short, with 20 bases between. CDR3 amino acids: CASSWGPEILPNVLTF. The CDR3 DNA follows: TGCGCCAGCAGCTGGGGCCCAGAGATTTTGCCTAACGTCCTGACTTTC.

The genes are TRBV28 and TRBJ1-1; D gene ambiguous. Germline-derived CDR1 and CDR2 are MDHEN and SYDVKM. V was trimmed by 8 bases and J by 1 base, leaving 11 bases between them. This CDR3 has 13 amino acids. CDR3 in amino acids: CASALGGNTEAFF. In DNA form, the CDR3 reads TGTGCCAGCGCTTTGGGAGGGAACACTGAAGCTTTCTTT.

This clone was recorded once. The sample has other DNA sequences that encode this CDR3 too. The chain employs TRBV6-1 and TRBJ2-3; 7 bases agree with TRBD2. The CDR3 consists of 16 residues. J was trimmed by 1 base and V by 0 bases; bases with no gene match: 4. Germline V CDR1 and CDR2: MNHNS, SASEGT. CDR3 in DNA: TGTGCCAGCAGTGAAGCGCTGGCGGGAGGCACAGATACGCAGTATTTT. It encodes CASSEALAGGTDTQYF.

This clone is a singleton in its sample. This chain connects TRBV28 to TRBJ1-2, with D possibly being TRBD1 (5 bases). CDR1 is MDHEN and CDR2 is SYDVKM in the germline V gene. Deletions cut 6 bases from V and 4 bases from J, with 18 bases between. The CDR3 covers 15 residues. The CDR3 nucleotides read TGTGCCAGCAGCTCCCCCGCACAGGTTCTCTATGGCTACACCTTC. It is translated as CASSSPAQVLYGYTF.

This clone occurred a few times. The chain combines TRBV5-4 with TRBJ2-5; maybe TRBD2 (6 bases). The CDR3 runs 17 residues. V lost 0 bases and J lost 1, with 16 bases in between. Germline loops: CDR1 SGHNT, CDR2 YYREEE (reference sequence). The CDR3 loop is CASSLEAGPGGQETQYF. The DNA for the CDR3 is TGTGCCAGCAGCTTGGAGGCGGGGCCTGGTGGCCAAGAGACCCAGTACTTC.

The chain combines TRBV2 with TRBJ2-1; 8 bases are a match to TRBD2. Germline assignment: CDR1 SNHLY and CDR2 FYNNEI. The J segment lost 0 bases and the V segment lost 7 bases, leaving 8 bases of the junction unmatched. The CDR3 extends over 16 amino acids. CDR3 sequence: CASMILAASSYNEQFF. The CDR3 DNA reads TGTGCCAGCATGATACTAGCGGCTAGCTCCTACAATGAGCAGTTCTTC.

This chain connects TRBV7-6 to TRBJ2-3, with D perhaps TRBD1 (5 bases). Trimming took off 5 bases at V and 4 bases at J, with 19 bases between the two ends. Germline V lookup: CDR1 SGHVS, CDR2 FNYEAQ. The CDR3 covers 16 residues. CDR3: CASSGQQEYRPDTQYF. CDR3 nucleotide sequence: TGTGCCAGCAGCGGCCAACAGGAATACAGACCAGATACGCAGTATTTT.

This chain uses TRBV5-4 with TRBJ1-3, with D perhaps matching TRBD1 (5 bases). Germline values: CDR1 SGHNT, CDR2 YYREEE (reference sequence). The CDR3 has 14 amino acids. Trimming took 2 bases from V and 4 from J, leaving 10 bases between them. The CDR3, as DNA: TGTGCCAGCAGCTTAGATGGGGCCGGAAACACCATATATTTT. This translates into CASSLDGAGNTIYF. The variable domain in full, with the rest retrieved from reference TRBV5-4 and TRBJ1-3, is ETGVTQSPTHLIKTRGQQVTLRCSSQSGHNTVSWYQQALGQGPQFIFQYYREEENGRGNFPPRFSGLQFPNYSSELNVNALELDDSALYLCASSLDGAGNTIYFGEGSWLTVV.

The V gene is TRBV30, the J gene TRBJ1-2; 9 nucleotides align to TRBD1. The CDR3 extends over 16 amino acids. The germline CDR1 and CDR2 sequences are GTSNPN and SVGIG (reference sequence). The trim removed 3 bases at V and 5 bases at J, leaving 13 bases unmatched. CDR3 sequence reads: CAWRKKGQGIFYGYTF. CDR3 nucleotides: TGTGCCTGGAGAAAAAAGGGACAGGGTATTTTTTATGGCTACACCTTC.

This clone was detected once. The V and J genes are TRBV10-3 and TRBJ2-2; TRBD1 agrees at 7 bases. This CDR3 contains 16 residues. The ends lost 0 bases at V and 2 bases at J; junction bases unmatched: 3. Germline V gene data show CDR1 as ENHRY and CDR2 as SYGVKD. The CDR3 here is CAISESGTDNTGELFF. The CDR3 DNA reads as TGTGCCATCAGTGAGTCCGGGACAGATAACACCGGGGAGCTGTTTTTT.

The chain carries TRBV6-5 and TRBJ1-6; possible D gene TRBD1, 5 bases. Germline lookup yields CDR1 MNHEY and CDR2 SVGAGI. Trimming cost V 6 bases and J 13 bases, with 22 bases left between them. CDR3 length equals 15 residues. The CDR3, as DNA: TGTGCCAGCAGCGCTGATCCAGGGAGGTTGGAGCCCCTCCACTTT. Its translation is CASSADPGRLEPLHF.

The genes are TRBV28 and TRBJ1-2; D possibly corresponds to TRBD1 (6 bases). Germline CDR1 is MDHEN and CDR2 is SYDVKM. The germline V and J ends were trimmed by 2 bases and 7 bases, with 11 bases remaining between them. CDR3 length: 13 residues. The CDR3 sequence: CASSLAGASGYTF. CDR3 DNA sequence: TGTGCCAGCAGTTTAGCGGGGGCGAGTGGCTACACCTTC.

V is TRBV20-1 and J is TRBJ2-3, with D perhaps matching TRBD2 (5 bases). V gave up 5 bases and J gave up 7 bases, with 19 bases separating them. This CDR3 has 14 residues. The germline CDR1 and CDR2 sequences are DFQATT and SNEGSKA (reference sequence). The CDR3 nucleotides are TGCAGTGCTGGTGTAAGCACGCGGGCCCATACGCAGTATTTT. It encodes CSAGVSTRAHTQYF.

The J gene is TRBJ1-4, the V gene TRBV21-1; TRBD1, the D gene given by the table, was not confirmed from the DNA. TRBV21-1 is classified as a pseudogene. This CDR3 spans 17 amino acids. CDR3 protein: CASSEGQGEDYREKLFF. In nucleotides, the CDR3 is TGTGCCAGCAGCGAGGGACAGGGGGAGGATTATAGGGAAAAACTGTTTTTT.

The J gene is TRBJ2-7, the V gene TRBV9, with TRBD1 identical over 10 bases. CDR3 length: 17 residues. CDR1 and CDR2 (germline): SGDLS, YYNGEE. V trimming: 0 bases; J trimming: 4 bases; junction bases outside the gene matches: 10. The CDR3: CASSVDPPTGGGYEQYF. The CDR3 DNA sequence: TGTGCCAGCAGCGTAGACCCCCCGACAGGGGGCGGGTACGAGCAGTACTTC.

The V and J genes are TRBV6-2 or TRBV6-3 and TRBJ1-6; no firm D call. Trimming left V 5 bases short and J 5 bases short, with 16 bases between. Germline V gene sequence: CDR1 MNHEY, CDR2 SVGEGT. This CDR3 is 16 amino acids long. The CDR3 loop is CASSGPPTRDNSPLHF. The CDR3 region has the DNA TGTGCCAGCAGTGGCCCCCCGACTCGAGATAATTCACCCCTCCACTTT.

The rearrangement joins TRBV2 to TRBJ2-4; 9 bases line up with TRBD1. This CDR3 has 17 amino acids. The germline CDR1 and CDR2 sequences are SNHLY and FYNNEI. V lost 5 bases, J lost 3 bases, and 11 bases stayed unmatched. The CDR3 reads CASSRYDRGGGKNIQYF. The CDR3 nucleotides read TGTGCCAGCAGTCGATATGACAGGGGGGGAGGCAAAAACATTCAGTACTTC.

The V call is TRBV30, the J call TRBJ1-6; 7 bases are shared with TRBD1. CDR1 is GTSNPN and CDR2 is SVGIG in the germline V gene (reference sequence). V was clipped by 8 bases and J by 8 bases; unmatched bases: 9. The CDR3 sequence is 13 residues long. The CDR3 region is CARSNDRDSPLHF. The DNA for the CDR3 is TGTGCCCGCTCCAACGACAGGGATTCACCCCTCCACTTT.

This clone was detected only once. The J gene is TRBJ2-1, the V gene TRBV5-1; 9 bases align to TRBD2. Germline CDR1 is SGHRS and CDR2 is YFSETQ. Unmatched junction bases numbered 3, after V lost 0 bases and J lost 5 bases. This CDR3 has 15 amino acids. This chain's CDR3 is CASSLVAGAHNEQFF. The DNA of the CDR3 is TGCGCCAGCAGCTTGGTAGCGGGAGCCCACAATGAGCAGTTCTTC.

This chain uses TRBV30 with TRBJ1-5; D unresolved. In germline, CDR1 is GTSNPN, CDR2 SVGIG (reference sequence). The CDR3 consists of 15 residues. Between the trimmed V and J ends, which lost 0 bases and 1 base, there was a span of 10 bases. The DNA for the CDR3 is TGTGCCTGGAGTGTGGCACTAAGGAGCAATCAGCCCCAGCATTTT. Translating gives CAWSVALRSNQPQHF.

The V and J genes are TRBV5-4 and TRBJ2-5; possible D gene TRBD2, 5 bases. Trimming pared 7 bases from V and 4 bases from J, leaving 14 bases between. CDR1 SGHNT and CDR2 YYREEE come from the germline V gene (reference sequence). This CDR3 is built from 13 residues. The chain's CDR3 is CASARDVAETQYF. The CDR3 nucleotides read TGTGCCAGCGCCCGGGATGTCGCAGAGACCCAGTACTTC.

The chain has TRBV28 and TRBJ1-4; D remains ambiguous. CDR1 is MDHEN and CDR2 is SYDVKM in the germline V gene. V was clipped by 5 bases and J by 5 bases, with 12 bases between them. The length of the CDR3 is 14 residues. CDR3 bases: TGTGCCAGCAGTATCAGGTCCCAAAATGAAAAACTGTTTTTT. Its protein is CASSIRSQNEKLFF.

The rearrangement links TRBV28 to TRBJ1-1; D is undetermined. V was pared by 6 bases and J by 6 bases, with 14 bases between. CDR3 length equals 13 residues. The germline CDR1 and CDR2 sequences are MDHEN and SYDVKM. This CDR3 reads CASSFPGAAEAFF. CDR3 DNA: TGTGCCAGCAGCTTCCCGGGTGCGGCTGAAGCTTTCTTT. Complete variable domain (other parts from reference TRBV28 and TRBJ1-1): DVKVTQSSRYLVKRTGEKVFLECVQDMDHENMFWYRQDPGLGLRLIYFSYDVKMKEKGDIPEGYSVSREKKERFSLILESASTNQTSMYLCASSFPGAAEAFFGQGTRLTVV.

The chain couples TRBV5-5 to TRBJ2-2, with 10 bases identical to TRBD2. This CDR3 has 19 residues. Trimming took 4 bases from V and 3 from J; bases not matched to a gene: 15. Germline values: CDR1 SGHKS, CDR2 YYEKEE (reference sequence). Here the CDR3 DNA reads TGTGCCAGCAGCCCTGGCCCGTCTAGCGGGAGTAGGGACACCGGGGAGCTGTTTTTT. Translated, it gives CASSPGPSSGSRDTGELFF.